Shown below are 18 T cell receptor beta chains from a single sample sequenced in a study of blood T cell repertoires in COVID-19. The protocol was immunoSEQ multiplex PCR, while the TCRdb copy is restricted to in-frame clones and leaves out a portion. The sample records about 260,000 clones, over 75% being singletons. What was sequenced was peripheral blood. These receptors all come from a human donor in a cohort sampled during active COVID-19.

The rearrangement uses TRBV18 and TRBJ2-7; D might be TRBD1 (6 bases). In germline, CDR1 is KGHSH, CDR2 LQKENI. The germline V and J ends were trimmed by 5 bases and 3 bases, with 17 bases remaining between them. CDR3 length equals 15 residues. CDR3 nucleotide sequence: TGTGCCAGCTCAGCTATTCCCGGGACAAACTACGAGCAGTACTTC. Amino acid sequence: CASSAIPGTNYEQYF.

This chain joins TRBV19 and TRBJ2-1, with D possibly TRBD1 on 5 matching bases. Germline assignment: CDR1 LNHDA and CDR2 SQIVND (reference sequence). This CDR3 has 15 residues. V lost 4 bases, J lost 1 base, and 11 bases lay in between. CDR3 coding DNA: TGTGCCAGTAGTACCGACAGACGATCCTACAATGAGCAGTTCTTC. Its protein product is CASSTDRRSYNEQFF. The full variable domain, in which reference TRBV19 and TRBJ2-1 provide the parts outside the CDR3, is DGGITQSPKYLFRKEGQNVTLSCEQNLNHDAMYWYRQDPGQGLRLIYYSQIVNDFQKGDIAEGYSVSREKKESFPLTVTSAQKNPTAFYLCASSTDRRSYNEQFFGPGTRLTVL.

The rearrangement links TRBV7-2 to TRBJ1-2; a weak D match, TRBD1 (5 bases). V gave up 5 bases and J gave up 3 bases, with 10 bases separating them. Germline CDR1 reads SGHTA; CDR2 reads FQGNSA. This CDR3 is built from 13 residues. The DNA for the CDR3 is TGTGCCAGCAGCCAAGAGACAGACTATGGCTACACCTTC. As protein: CASSQETDYGYTF. Full variable domain (outside the CDR3, taken from reference TRBV7-2 and TRBJ1-2): GAGVSQSPSNKVTEKGKDVELRCDPISGHTALYWYRQSLGQGLEFLIYFQGNSAPDKSGLPSDRFSAERTGGSVSTLTIQRTQQEDSAVYLCASSQETDYGYTFGSGTRLTVV.

V usage is TRBV24-1 and J usage is TRBJ2-2, with D perhaps TRBD1 (6 bases). Trimming pared 5 bases from V and 3 bases from J, leaving 9 bases between. CDR1 KGHDR and CDR2 SFDVKD come from the germline V gene. CDR3 length: 14 amino acids. The CDR3 protein is CATSGGTHTGELFF. DNA of the CDR3: TGTGCCACCAGTGGGGGGACACACACCGGGGAGCTGTTTTTT.

The rearrangement links TRBV4-2 to TRBJ1-5; perhaps TRBD1 as D (6 bases). The germline CDR1 and CDR2 sequences are LGHNA and YNFKEQ. The CDR3 runs 14 residues. V lost 0 bases to trimming and J lost 6 bases, with 9 bases between them. CDR3 nucleotide sequence: TGTGCCAGCAGCCAAGAAATACAGGGTCAGCCCCAGCATTTT. Its protein is CASSQEIQGQPQHF.

The chain has TRBV28 and TRBJ1-1, with D uncertain. CDR1 and CDR2 (germline): MDHEN, SYDVKM. The CDR3 contains 14 residues. The V gene lost 4 bases and the J gene lost 1 base, with 10 bases spanning the gap. This chain's CDR3 is CASSSVLRNTEAFF. The CDR3 DNA follows: TGTGCCAGCAGTTCGGTCCTTCGGAACACTGAAGCTTTCTTT.

The chain employs TRBV5-1 and TRBJ2-7; TRBD2 matches at 8 bases. The CDR3 consists of 14 residues. Trimming cost V 10 bases and J 6 bases; bases outside gene matches: 15. Germline values: CDR1 SGHRS, CDR2 YFSETQ. The CDR3 loop reads CACHPGREGREQYF. CDR3 nucleotide sequence: TGCGCCTGCCATCCGGGTCGGGAGGGCCGCGAGCAGTACTTC.

In this sample, this clone turned up a few times. This chain uses TRBV19 with TRBJ2-4; 7 nucleotides line up with TRBD1. The CDR3 loop spans 16 amino acids. Germline V CDR1 and CDR2: LNHDA, SQIVND (reference sequence). Trimming removed 7 bases from V and 0 bases from J; junction bases left unmatched: 9. CDR3 DNA: TGTGCCAGTACCTACAGGGGAACATTAGCCAAAAACATTCAGTACTTC. Amino acid sequence: CASTYRGTLAKNIQYF.

The chain links TRBV4-2 to TRBJ1-2; tentative D call: TRBD1 (5 bases). Germline-derived CDR1 and CDR2 are LGHNA and YNFKEQ. The CDR3 extends over 15 amino acids. Trimming stripped 3 bases from V and 0 bases from J, with 11 bases between. The CDR3 reads CASSQTLTANYGYTF. Here the CDR3 DNA reads TGTGCCAGCAGCCAGACCTTGACAGCTAACTATGGCTACACCTTC.

CDR3 sequence (DNA): TGTGCCAGCAGACCCCGGACTAGCGAGTGGGGGGGCAATGAGCAGTTCTTC. Translation: CASRPRTSEWGGNEQFF. The rearrangement uses TRBV27 and TRBJ2-1; 9 bases fit TRBD2. V trimming: 6 bases; J trimming: 6 bases; junction bases outside the gene matches: 15. The CDR3 runs 17 residues. From germline, CDR1 is MNHEY and CDR2 SMNVEV (reference sequence).

This chain links TRBV5-5 with TRBJ1-1; TRBD1 might be the D (6 bases). V shed 0 bases and J shed 10 bases, with 10 bases lying between them. The CDR3 loop spans 12 amino acids. From germline, CDR1 is SGHKS and CDR2 YYEKEE (reference sequence). In DNA form, the CDR3 reads TGTGCCAGCAGCTTGGGGGCCAGGGGAGCTTTCTTT. Protein product: CASSLGARGAFF.

The V call is TRBV28, the J call TRBJ2-3, with D maybe TRBD1 (6 bases). Trimming left V 5 bases short and J 3 bases short, with 9 bases between. Germline V CDR1 and CDR2: MDHEN, SYDVKM. This CDR3 contains 13 residues. The CDR3, as DNA: TGTGCCAGCAGTACCACAGGGACAGATACGCAGTATTTT. Its translation is CASSTTGTDTQYF.

Comment on this clone: Sequence at one end of the junction differs from germline and may be a read error. The J gene is TRBJ1-2, the V gene TRBV3-1 (or the pseudogene TRBV3-2); possibly TRBD1 for D (6 bases). Looked up from germline, CDR1 is LGHDT and CDR2 is YNNKEL (reference sequence). CDR3 length: 18 amino acids. The CDR3: CARRPAGGGAAGGHGYTF. The DNA for the CDR3 is TGCGCCCGCCGCCCGGCCGGGGGCGGCGCCGCGGGGGGGCATGGCTACACCTTC.

CDR3 amino acids: CASRTPGAGNTIYF. For the CDR3, the DNA is TGTGCCAGCAGGACACCCGGGGCTGGAAACACCATATATTTT. V and J are TRBV7-9 and TRBJ1-3; D is undetermined. V lost 6 bases and J lost 2, with 11 bases in between. The CDR3 covers 14 residues. Germline lookup yields CDR1 SEHNR and CDR2 FQNEAQ (reference sequence). Looking up the rest from reference TRBV7-9 and TRBJ1-3 gives the full variable domain: DTGVSQNPRHKITKRGQNVTFRCDPISEHNRLYWYRQTLGQGPEFLTYFQNEAQLEKSRLLSDRFSAERPKGSFSTLEIQRTEQGDSAMYLCASRTPGAGNTIYFGEGSWLTVV.

This clone was seen a few times. V usage is TRBV2 and J usage is TRBJ1-2; 7 nucleotides agree with TRBD1. V was pared by 4 bases and J by 9 bases, with 5 bases of the junction left unmatched. The CDR3 covers 12 residues. Germline loops: CDR1 SNHLY, CDR2 FYNNEI. The CDR3 here is CASSGDSYSYTF. Written as DNA, the CDR3 is TGTGCCAGCAGTGGGGACAGTTACAGCTACACCTTC.

The rearrangement joins TRBV19 to TRBJ1-1; D may be TRBD1 (6 bases). CDR3 length: 14 residues. With 6 bases removed from V and 6 bases from J, the gap between germline ends came to 17 bases. CDR1 and CDR2 from the germline V gene are LNHDA and SQIVND (reference sequence). The CDR3 protein is CASRSRGGGPEAFF. CDR3 nucleotide sequence: TGTGCCAGTAGGAGCCGGGGAGGGGGACCTGAAGCTTTCTTT.

V gene TRBV29-1 combines with J gene TRBJ1-2; TRBD1 matches at 8 bases. Germline V CDR1 and CDR2: SQVTM, ANQGSEA. V lost 7 bases to trimming and J lost 4 bases; unmatched junction nucleotides: 5. The CDR3 is 12 amino acids. Here the CDR3 reads CSAGTGAYGYTF. For the CDR3, the DNA is TGCAGCGCCGGGACAGGCGCCTATGGCTACACCTTC.

This rearrangement joins TRBV6-6 to TRBJ1-1, with TRBD1 identical over 7 bases. Germline V CDR1 and CDR2: MNHNY, SVGAGI (reference sequence). The CDR3 is 14 amino acids. With 5 bases clipped from V and 1 base from J, the junction kept 4 bases outside the gene matches. Here the CDR3 DNA reads TGTGCCAGCAGTGCAAGACAGGGGAACACTGAAGCTTTCTTT. Translation gives CASSARQGNTEAFF.